This T cell receptor beta chain was obtained from a study of immune heterogeneity within non-small cell lung tumors. In the study overall: There was 1 tumor not otherwise specified, along with around eleven non-squamous carcinomas and a few squamous cell carcinomas.

Whole-study results and caveats: Identical dominant CDR3 beta clonotypes were found repeatedly across the tumor sites of a single patient, and these appeared alongside high-frequency clones that were unique to particular tumor locations. A moderate but significant correlation was found, linking local T-cell clonality with local tumor mutational burden (R about 0.32).

This clonotype was counted a few times. As yet, its antigen is unknown. CDR1 is SGHVS and CDR2 is FQNEAQ in the germline V gene. Germline trimming cut 1 base from V and 6 bases from J; bases unmatched to any gene: 9. CDR3 size: 16 residues. Using 32 V and 13 J primers, multiplex PCR amplified TCR beta CDR3. TCRdb reprocessed the multiplex PCR reads with MiXCR, giving one entry per CDR3 protein. Of about 23,000 distinct CDR3 sequences in the sample, about 30% were seen once. Bulk tumor gDNA, roughly 660 ng per sample, served as the TCR template. Several far-apart biopsies were taken per primary tumor during surgery. Curative surgery was performed on patients who had untreated, newly diagnosed non-small cell lung cancer. Donor patients had newly diagnosed non-small cell lung cancer and were having surgery with curative intent.

The TCR comes from a man in his forties with non-small cell lung cancer. The rearrangement uses TRBV7-8 and TRBJ2-5, with 9 bases aligning to TRBD2. The specimen was lung tumor tissue. CDR3 nucleotides: TGTGCCAGCAGCTTAGGGGTGGCGGGGGGGGTTCAGACCCAGTACTTC. The encoded protein is CASSLGVAGGVQTQYF.